These 22 T cell receptor beta chains share one sample of origin, sequenced in a study of blood T cells in healthy people across ages. Combining a sample-barcoded 5' primer with a J-beta primer mix, a second PCR ran for roughly 6 to 12 cycles. TCRdb independently ran MiXCR on the 5' RACE reads; one entry per CDR3 protein. The sample consists of about 1,500,000 distinct CDR3 sequences, 42% of them appearing once. Sequencing used blood. Receptors were obtained from a woman aged 18-29 years in good health.

Remarks on this clonotype: Mismatch with germline at one junction end may stem from a read error. V usage is TRBV12-3 or TRBV12-4 and J usage is TRBJ1-5; possible D gene TRBD1, 6 bases. CDR3 length equals 15 residues. CDR3 in DNA: TGTGCCAGCCTCATGGGGGGACAAACGAATCAACCCCAGCATTTT. Encoded protein: CASLMGGQTNQPQHF.

The CDR3 reads CASSQDGSSGRTNEQYF. CDR3 bases: TGCGCCAGCAGCCAAGATGGCTCTAGCGGGAGGACAAACGAGCAGTACTTC. The chain has TRBV4-1 and TRBJ2-5; 11 positions match TRBD2. The DNA end lines up better with TRBJ2-7; the J call may be wrong. Germline assignment: CDR1 MGHRA and CDR2 YSYEKL. The CDR3 is 17 residues long.

In regard to this clonotype: Germline is not matched at one junction end, which may reflect a read error. The chain couples TRBV10-3 to TRBJ1-5; TRBD1 agrees at 8 bases. In germline, CDR1 is ENHRY, CDR2 SYGVKD. The CDR3 extends over 14 amino acids. The CDR3 nucleotides read TGTGCCATCAGTGGACAGGGGAGCAATCGGCCCCAGCATTTT. It codes for CAISGQGSNRPQHF.

A remark on this clonotype: The junction departs from the called germline gene at one end, perhaps through a read error. The chain is built from TRBV20-1 and TRBJ1-1; D is undetermined. Germline CDR1 reads DFQATT; CDR2 reads SNEGSKA (reference sequence). The CDR3 loop spans 13 amino acids. CDR3 protein: CSARREQNAEAFF. CDR3 bases: TGCAGTGCTAGAAGGGAACAGAACGCTGAAGCTTTCTTT.

This clonotype appeared a few times. CDR3 sequence: CATRDRLTDTQYF. In nucleotides, the CDR3 is TGCGCCACAAGAGACAGGCTAACAGATACGCAGTATTTT. The chain is built from TRBV4-1 and TRBJ2-3; tentative D call: TRBD1 (6 bases). CDR3 length: 13 residues. The germline gives CDR1 MGHRA, CDR2 YSYEKL. The germline V and J ends were trimmed by 10 bases and 3 bases, with 14 bases remaining between them.

The chain combines TRBV6-5 with TRBJ2-1; TRBD1 agrees at 11 bases. The J call may be incorrect, as the DNA end agrees better with TRBJ2-7. Germline CDR1 reads MNHEY; CDR2 reads SVGAGI. The CDR3 consists of 14 residues. CDR3 region: CASHGTGGYNEQYF. The DNA of the CDR3 is TGTGCCAGCCACGGGACAGGGGGATACAATGAGCAGTACTTC.

The rearrangement links TRBV20-1 to TRBJ2-7, with D perhaps matching TRBD1 or TRBD2 (5 bases each). Germline CDR1 is DFQATT and CDR2 is SNEGSKA (reference sequence). V lost 5 bases to trimming and J lost 7 bases, with 30 bases between them. The CDR3 is 17 amino acids. CDR3 protein: CSAAGAPFDGSYNEQYF. CDR3 DNA sequence: TGCAGTGCTGCCGGGGCTCCCTTCGATGGCTCCTACAATGAGCAGTACTTC.

The CDR3 nucleotides read TGTGCCACCAGATCGGGGATCACAGATACGCAGTATTTT. Protein product: CATRSGITDTQYF. This rearrangement joins TRBV15 to TRBJ2-3; possibly TRBD2 for D (5 bases). The length of the CDR3 is 13 residues. V was trimmed by 6 bases and J by 2 bases, leaving 9 bases between them. Germline V gives CDR1 LNHNV, CDR2 YYDKDF (reference sequence).

The rearrangement uses TRBV20-1 and TRBJ2-3; 7 nucleotides line up with TRBD1. Looked up from germline, CDR1 is DFQATT and CDR2 is SNEGSKA (reference sequence). V shed 5 bases, J shed 1 base, and the junction held 9 bases outside the gene matches. This CDR3 spans 15 amino acids. The CDR3 is CSAQDRVLGTDTQYF. The CDR3 nucleotides read TGCAGTGCTCAAGACAGGGTCCTAGGCACAGATACGCAGTATTTT.

This chain links TRBV3-1 with TRBJ2-7; D gene uncertain. Germline CDR1 is LGHDT and CDR2 is YNNKEL (reference sequence). V was cut by 1 base and J by 3 bases, with 7 bases left in between. The CDR3 is made up of 13 amino acids. CDR3 residues: CASSQVSDYEQYF. The CDR3, as DNA: TGTGCCAGCAGCCAAGTGTCCGACTACGAGCAGTACTTC.

This rearrangement joins TRBV4-1 to TRBJ2-2, with 10 bases aligning to TRBD2. The V segment lost 3 bases and the J segment 6 bases; nucleotides outside the gene matches: 1. The germline gives CDR1 MGHRA, CDR2 YSYEKL. The CDR3 spans 14 residues. The chain's CDR3 is CASSHLAGAGELFF. The CDR3 DNA reads TGCGCCAGCAGCCACCTAGCGGGGGCCGGGGAGCTGTTTTTT.

This clonotype was counted only a few times. The chain employs TRBV7-3 and TRBJ2-1, with 7 bases lining up with TRBD2. CDR1 SGHTA and CDR2 FQGTGA come from the germline V gene. The CDR3 spans 16 residues. The junction had 7 bases not matched to a gene; V was cut back by 5 bases and J by 0 bases. This CDR3 is CASSPVGGSSYNEQFF. In nucleotides, the CDR3 is TGTGCCAGCAGCCCGGTGGGCGGGAGCTCCTACAATGAGCAGTTCTTC.

The chain links TRBV13 to TRBJ2-2; 7 nucleotides match TRBD1. This CDR3 contains 12 residues. J was trimmed by 6 bases and V by 8 bases; bases with no gene match: 3. Germline lookup yields CDR1 PRHDT and CDR2 FYEKMQ (reference sequence). CDR3 sequence reads: CASQTGAGELFF. CDR3 in DNA: TGTGCCAGCCAAACAGGGGCCGGGGAGCTGTTTTTT.

As regards this clonotype: A much larger clonotype is one base distant, so this may be a read error. The gene calls are TRBV2 and TRBJ2-2; 8 bases are a match to TRBD1. The J segment lost 1 base and the V segment lost 7 bases, leaving 5 bases of the junction unmatched. CDR3 length: 15 amino acids. The germline V gene encodes CDR1 SNHLY and CDR2 FYNNEI. CDR3 DNA sequence: TGTGCCAGCAATCCCGGGACAGGGAACACCGGGGAGCTGTTTTTT. As protein: CASNPGTGNTGELFF.

The gene calls are TRBV27 and TRBJ2-3; D is unresolved. CDR3 size: 15 residues. The germline gives CDR1 MNHEY, CDR2 SMNVEV (reference sequence). The V and J ends lost 5 bases and 2 bases respectively, with 14 bases between them. The CDR3 DNA reads as TGTGCCAGCAGTACCTCGTGGAGAGACACAGATACGCAGTATTTT. This translates into CASSTSWRDTDTQYF.

This clonotype was counted a few times. The chain uses TRBV12-3 or TRBV12-4 and TRBJ2-1; D uncertain. The CDR3 consists of 14 residues. V was pared by 1 base and J by 15 bases, with 19 bases between. The CDR3 region has the DNA TGTGCCAGCAGTTTAGGCACCGGAGCGCCCGTCGGGTTCTTC. As protein: CASSLGTGAPVGFF.

The chain couples TRBV29-1 to TRBJ2-7, with TRBD2 matching 11 bases. CDR1 is SQVTM, CDR2 ANQGSEA, per germline. Unmatched junction bases numbered 6, after V lost 5 bases and J lost 0 bases. CDR3 length: 15 residues. The CDR3 DNA is TGCAGCGTTTTACGACTAGCGGGGAGCTCCTACGAGCAGTACTTC. This translates into CSVLRLAGSSYEQYF.

This chain connects TRBV27 to TRBJ2-7; D not certain. The V gene lost 5 bases and the J gene lost 0 bases, with 14 bases spanning the gap. Germline V lookup: CDR1 MNHEY, CDR2 SMNVEV (reference sequence). This CDR3 region has 15 residues. The CDR3 loop is CASSRFLLDSYEQYF. CDR3 in DNA: TGTGCCAGCAGTCGTTTTCTTCTGGACTCCTACGAGCAGTACTTC.

The J gene is TRBJ2-3, the V gene TRBV6-1; 12 bases align to TRBD2. CDR3 length: 18 amino acids. Germline V gene lookup returns CDR1 MNHNS and CDR2 SASEGT. V lost 6 bases to trimming and J lost 8 bases; unmatched junction nucleotides: 18. The CDR3 DNA reads TGTGCCAGCAGCTTCCTTGGACTAGCGGGGAGACGAAGGGGTACGCAGTATTTT. As protein: CASSFLGLAGRRRGTQYF.

The chain couples TRBV29-1 to TRBJ2-7; D is unresolved. Trimming removed 2 bases from V and 4 bases from J, with 6 bases in between. Germline V gene sequence: CDR1 SQVTM, CDR2 ANQGSEA. This CDR3 comprises 11 residues. CDR3 sequence reads: CSVESRYEQYF. CDR3 bases: TGCAGCGTTGAATCCCGTTACGAGCAGTACTTC.

A few counts support this clonotype. The chain combines TRBV4-1 with TRBJ2-1, with D maybe TRBD2 (5 bases). Germline CDR1 is MGHRA and CDR2 is YSYEKL. V was cut by 3 bases and J by 9 bases, with 15 bases left in between. The CDR3 covers 14 residues. Written as DNA, the CDR3 is TGCGCCAGCAGCCAGATTGGACTCAATGTTGAGCAGTTCTTC. Translating it yields CASSQIGLNVEQFF.

The gene calls are TRBV20-1 and TRBJ1-6; D is perhaps TRBD1 (5 bases). In germline, CDR1 is DFQATT, CDR2 SNEGSKA (reference sequence). This CDR3 has 14 residues. Between the trimmed V and J ends, which lost 6 bases and 10 bases, there was a span of 19 bases. The CDR3 sequence: CSANVGTGESPLHF. The CDR3 bases are TGCAGTGCAAACGTCGGGACGGGAGAGTCACCCCTCCACTTT.